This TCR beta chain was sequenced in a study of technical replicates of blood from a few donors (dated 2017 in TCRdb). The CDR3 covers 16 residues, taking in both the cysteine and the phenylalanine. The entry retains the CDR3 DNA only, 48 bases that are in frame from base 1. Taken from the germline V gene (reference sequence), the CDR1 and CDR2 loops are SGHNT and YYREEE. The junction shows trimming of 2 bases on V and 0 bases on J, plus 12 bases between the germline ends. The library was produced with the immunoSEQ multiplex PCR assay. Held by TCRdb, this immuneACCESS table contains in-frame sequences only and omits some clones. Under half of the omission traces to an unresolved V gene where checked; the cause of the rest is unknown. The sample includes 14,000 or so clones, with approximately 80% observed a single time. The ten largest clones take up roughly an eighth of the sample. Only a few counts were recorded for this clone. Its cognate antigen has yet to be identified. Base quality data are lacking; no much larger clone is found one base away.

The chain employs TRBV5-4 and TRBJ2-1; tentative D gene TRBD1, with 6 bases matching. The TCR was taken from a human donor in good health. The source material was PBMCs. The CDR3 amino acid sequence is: CASSFEGHLSYNEQFF. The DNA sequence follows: TGTGCCAGCAGCTTCGAGGGACACCTCTCCTACAATGAGCAGTTCTTC.